This T cell receptor beta chain appears in the sequencing data of a study of spatial heterogeneity in lung cancer. In the study overall: There was a strong correlation between the counts of TCR transcripts measured in tumor regions and a T cell transcriptional module score that was calculated from matched bulk RNA-seq. Raw reads showed each unique TCR and UMI combination turning up more than ten times on average. Study-level results: The number of expanded tumor alpha and beta chains correlated with mutation number. Tumor T cells had an estimated coverage that came to approximately 7% for alpha chains and about 13% for beta chains.

This clonotype was recorded many times. Its antigen is still unknown. A single record per CDR3 protein comes from TCRdb applying MiXCR to the 5' RACE reads. The repertoire holds roughly 8,400 distinct CDR3 sequences, with about an eighth as singletons. Time point: sample taken at primary tumor resection. Whole RNA was taken from tumor, nontumor lung or frozen PBMC; it was then sequenced unsorted. The CDR3 is made up of 18 amino acids. J lost 7 bases, V lost 2 bases, and 16 bases had no gene match. The chain combines TRBV12-3 or TRBV12-4 with TRBJ2-1, with 8 positions matching TRBD2. This material consisted of lung tumor tissue, taken at surgery. The receptor was isolated from a male donor with early-stage non-small cell lung cancer. The DNA of the CDR3 is TGTGCCAGCAGTTTACTCCCCCAAGGGTTAGCGGGAAGGAATGAGCAGTTCTTC. Protein: CASSLLPQGLAGRNEQFF.